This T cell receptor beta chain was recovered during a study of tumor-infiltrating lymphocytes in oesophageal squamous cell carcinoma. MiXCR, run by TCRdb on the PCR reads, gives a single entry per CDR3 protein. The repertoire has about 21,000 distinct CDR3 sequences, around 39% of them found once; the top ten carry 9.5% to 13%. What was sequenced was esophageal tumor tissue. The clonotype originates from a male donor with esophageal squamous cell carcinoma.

This CDR3 is CASSYSAVRRTDTQFF. Written as DNA, the CDR3 is TGTGCCAGCAGTTACTCGGCGGTTAGACGCACAGATACGCAGTTCTTC. The chain couples TRBV6-8 to TRBJ2-3; no clear D gene. The end of the DNA aligns better with TRBJ2-1, so the J call may be wrong. Germline-derived CDR1 and CDR2 are MNHGY and SAAAGT. This CDR3 comprises 16 residues.